Below, 14 T cell receptor beta chains from the same sample are listed, as sequenced in a study of T-cell reconstitution after alpha-beta-depleted transplantation in children. The TCRbeta library was prepared with unique molecular identifiers. MiXCR, applied by TCRdb to the PCR reads, yields one record per CDR3 protein. The table shows fewer than 400,000 distinct CDR3 sequences, with around 25% occurring only once. The material was PBMCs, mostly from graft donor cells, obtained 180 days after TCRalphabeta/CD19-depleted stem cell transplant. The receptors were sampled from a male patient between 5 and 17 years old who had a stem cell transplant for acute lymphoblastic leukemia, so the T cells may come from the graft donor.

There are a few counts of this clonotype. The V call is TRBV7-2, the J call TRBJ2-6; weak D call: TRBD2 (5 bases). The CDR3 length is 17 residues. V was pared by 5 bases and J by 2 bases, with 16 bases between. The germline gives CDR1 SGHTA, CDR2 FQGNSA. CDR3 DNA: TGTGCCAGCAGCCCCGGGATAACCCCAGCTGGGGCCAACGTCCTGACTTTC. Translation: CASSPGITPAGANVLTF.

The chain employs TRBV11-1 and TRBJ2-1, with a possible D match to TRBD1 (6 bases). Germline CDR1 SGHAT, CDR2 FQDESV (reference sequence). The V end lost 6 bases, the J end lost 7 bases, and 19 bases lay between the germline ends. CDR3 size: 15 residues. CDR3 residues: CASSPRTEEANEQFF. In DNA form, the CDR3 reads TGTGCCAGCAGTCCCCGGACAGAGGAGGCTAATGAGCAGTTCTTC. Based on the CDR3 plus reference TRBV11-1 and TRBJ2-1, the full variable domain is EAEVAQSPRYKITEKSQAVAFWCDPISGHATLYWYRQILGQGPELLVQFQDESVVDDSQLPKDRFSAERLKGVDSTLKIQPAELGDSAMYLCASSPRTEEANEQFFGPGTRLTVL.

This clonotype was seen more than once but under ten times. The chain recombines TRBV6-1 with TRBJ2-3; possible D gene TRBD2, 5 bases. Germline loops: CDR1 MNHNS, CDR2 SASEGT. CDR3 length: 13 amino acids. V was clipped by 5 bases and J by 4 bases, with 10 bases between them. The CDR3 protein is CASSRGFSDTQYF. For the CDR3, the DNA is TGTGCCAGCAGTCGAGGGTTCTCAGATACGCAGTATTTT.

This clonotype was counted a few times. The DNA for the CDR3 is TGTGCCAGCAGCTCCCTAGGCGGACCGAACACCGGGGAGCTGTTTTTT. It yields the protein CASSSLGGPNTGELFF. V usage is TRBV5-6 and J usage is TRBJ2-2; D gene uncertain. Germline lookup yields CDR1 SGHDT and CDR2 YYEEEE. Trimming removed 3 bases from V and 0 bases from J, with 12 bases in between. The CDR3 is made up of 16 amino acids.

This clonotype has a count of ten or more. The chain is built from TRBV24-1 and TRBJ2-5; a possible D gene is TRBD1 (6 bases). V lost 2 bases to trimming and J lost 2 bases, with 17 bases between them. The CDR3 loop spans 17 amino acids. Germline assignment: CDR1 KGHDR and CDR2 SFDVKD. The CDR3: CATSDSGNREIQETQYF. The CDR3 DNA reads TGTGCCACCAGTGATTCCGGGAACAGGGAAATTCAAGAGACCCAGTACTTC.

This clonotype has just one count. This chain connects TRBV15 to TRBJ1-5, with TRBD1 as a possible D gene (5 bases). Trimming removed 0 bases from V and 7 bases from J, with 10 bases in between. The germline CDR1 and CDR2 sequences are LNHNV and YYDKDF (reference sequence). The CDR3 loop spans 14 amino acids. CDR3 protein: CATSRDPGGQPQHF. The CDR3 nucleotides are TGTGCCACCAGCAGAGATCCCGGGGGGCAGCCCCAGCATTTT.

This clonotype was seen a few times. This chain uses TRBV11-2 with TRBJ2-7, with D tentatively TRBD2 (5 bases). CDR1 SGHAT and CDR2 FQNNGV come from the germline V gene. The CDR3 loop spans 17 amino acids. V gave up 0 bases and J gave up 0 bases, with 15 bases separating them. The CDR3 coding sequence is TGTGCCAGCAGCTTAGAGCAGCAGTGGGAGCTCTCCTACGAGCAGTACTTC. Amino acid sequence: CASSLEQQWELSYEQYF.

The CDR3 region has the DNA TGTGCTAGTGGTTTCCGCGGGGATACGCAGTATTTT. It yields the protein CASGFRGDTQYF. J is TRBJ2-3 and V is TRBV12-5, with a possible D match to TRBD2 (5 bases). CDR3 size: 12 residues. Germline CDR1 is LGHNT and CDR2 is FRNRAP. With 3 bases removed from V and 6 bases from J, the gap between germline ends came to 7 bases.

This chain joins TRBV7-2 and TRBJ1-4, with D maybe TRBD1 (6 bases). Trimming left V 1 base short and J 0 bases short, with 9 bases between. The CDR3 has 16 amino acids. Germline V gene sequence: CDR1 SGHTA, CDR2 FQGNSA. As DNA, the CDR3 is TGTGCCAGCAGCTTAGTAGGGACATCAACTAATGAAAAACTGTTTTTT. Translation gives CASSLVGTSTNEKLFF.

This clonotype was counted only a few times. The chain carries TRBV2 and TRBJ2-3; 7 bases agree with TRBD2. V lost 10 bases to trimming and J lost 8 bases; unmatched junction nucleotides: 6. This CDR3 contains 11 residues. Germline CDR1 reads SNHLY; CDR2 reads FYNNEI. The DNA of the CDR3 is TGTGCCACACGCGGGGGTCTTACGCAGTATTTT. Translated, it gives CATRGGLTQYF.

This clonotype was detected only a few times. J is TRBJ2-2 and V is TRBV5-1, with TRBD2 matching 11 bases. This CDR3 spans 16 amino acids. Germline V lookup: CDR1 SGHRS, CDR2 YFSETQ. The J segment lost 6 bases and the V segment lost 4 bases, leaving 8 bases of the junction unmatched. CDR3 residues: CASSTHSGRASGELFF. DNA of the CDR3: TGCGCCAGCAGCACCCATAGCGGGAGGGCCTCCGGGGAGCTGTTTTTT. The variable domain in full, with the rest retrieved from reference TRBV5-1 and TRBJ2-2, is KAGVTQTPRYLIKTRGQQVTLSCSPISGHRSVSWYQQTPGQGLQFLFEYFSETQRNKGNFPGRFSGRQFSNSRSEMNVSTLELGDSALYLCASSTHSGRASGELFFGEGSRLTVL.

This clonotype was seen at least ten times. The V call is TRBV4-1, the J call TRBJ2-1, with 12 bases that match TRBD2. This CDR3 comprises 15 residues. CDR1 is MGHRA and CDR2 is YSYEKL in the germline V gene. J lost 5 bases, V lost 4 bases, and 3 bases had no gene match. CDR3 sequence: CASSLLAGGHNEQFF. The CDR3 coding sequence is TGCGCCAGCAGCCTACTAGCGGGAGGACACAATGAGCAGTTCTTC.

V and J are TRBV11-1 and TRBJ1-2; 10 bases line up with TRBD1. This CDR3 comprises 18 residues. The germline CDR1 and CDR2 sequences are SGHAT and FQDESV (reference sequence). V shed 2 bases and J 2 bases; nucleotides not matched to a gene: 11. As DNA, the CDR3 is TGTGCCAGCAGCTTAAAAGCGTTGAGGGGACAGGGGAACTATGGCTACACCTTC. Protein product: CASSLKALRGQGNYGYTF.

V and J are TRBV27 and TRBJ2-7, with D unresolved. The CDR3 has 11 amino acids. The V and J ends lost 8 bases and 4 bases respectively, with 9 bases between them. Looked up from germline, CDR1 is MNHEY and CDR2 is SMNVEV (reference sequence). The CDR3, as DNA: TGTGCCAGCGTACGTGGATACGAGCAGTACTTC. Translation gives CASVRGYEQYF.